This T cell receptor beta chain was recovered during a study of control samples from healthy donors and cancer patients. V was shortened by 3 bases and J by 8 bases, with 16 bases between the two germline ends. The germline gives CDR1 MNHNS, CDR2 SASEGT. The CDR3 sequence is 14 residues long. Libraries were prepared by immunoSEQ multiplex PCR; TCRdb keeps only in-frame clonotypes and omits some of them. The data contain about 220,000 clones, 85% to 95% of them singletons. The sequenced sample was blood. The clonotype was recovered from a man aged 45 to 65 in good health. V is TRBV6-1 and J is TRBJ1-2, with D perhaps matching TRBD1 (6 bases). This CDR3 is CASSDRGKLGGYTF. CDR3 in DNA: TGTGCCAGCAGTGACAGGGGAAAACTGGGGGGCTACACCTTC.